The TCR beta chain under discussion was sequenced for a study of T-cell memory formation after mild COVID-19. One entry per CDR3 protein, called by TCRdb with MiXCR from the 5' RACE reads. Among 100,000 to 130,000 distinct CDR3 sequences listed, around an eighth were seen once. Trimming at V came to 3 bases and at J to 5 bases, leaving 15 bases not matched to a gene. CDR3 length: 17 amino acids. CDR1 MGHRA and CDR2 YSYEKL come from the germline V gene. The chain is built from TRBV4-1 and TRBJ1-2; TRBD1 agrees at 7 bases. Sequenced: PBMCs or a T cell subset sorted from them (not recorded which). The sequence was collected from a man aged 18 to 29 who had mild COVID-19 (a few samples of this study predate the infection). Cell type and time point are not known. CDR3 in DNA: TGCGCCAGCAGCCAGGGACCCCTCTGGACAGGCGGATATGGCTACACCTTC. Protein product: CASSQGPLWTGGYGYTF.